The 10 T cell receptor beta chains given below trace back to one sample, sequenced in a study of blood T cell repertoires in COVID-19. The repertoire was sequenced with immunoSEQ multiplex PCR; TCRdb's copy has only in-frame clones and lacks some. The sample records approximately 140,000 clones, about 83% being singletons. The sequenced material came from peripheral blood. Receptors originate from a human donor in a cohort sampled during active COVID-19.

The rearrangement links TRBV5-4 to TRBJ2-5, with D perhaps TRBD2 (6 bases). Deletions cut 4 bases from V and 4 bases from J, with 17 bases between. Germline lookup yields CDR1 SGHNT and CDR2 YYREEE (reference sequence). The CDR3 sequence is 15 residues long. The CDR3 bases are TGTGCCAGCAGCAGCGGTGGAGGGCGGGGAGAGACCCAGTACTTC. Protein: CASSSGGGRGETQYF.

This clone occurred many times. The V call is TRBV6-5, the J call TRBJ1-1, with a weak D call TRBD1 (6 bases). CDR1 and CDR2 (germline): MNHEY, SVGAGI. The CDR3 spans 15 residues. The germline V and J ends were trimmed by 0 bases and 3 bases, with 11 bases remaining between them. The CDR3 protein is CASSYSRTAHTEAFF. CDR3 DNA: TGTGCCAGCAGTTACTCGAGGACAGCACACACTGAAGCTTTCTTT.

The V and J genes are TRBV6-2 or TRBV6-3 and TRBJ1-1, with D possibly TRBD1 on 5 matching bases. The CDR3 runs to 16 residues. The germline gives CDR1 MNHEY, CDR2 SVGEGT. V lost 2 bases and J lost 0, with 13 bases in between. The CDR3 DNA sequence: TGTGCCAGCAGTTACAGTCGGGGACTTATGAACACTGAAGCTTTCTTT. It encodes CASSYSRGLMNTEAFF.

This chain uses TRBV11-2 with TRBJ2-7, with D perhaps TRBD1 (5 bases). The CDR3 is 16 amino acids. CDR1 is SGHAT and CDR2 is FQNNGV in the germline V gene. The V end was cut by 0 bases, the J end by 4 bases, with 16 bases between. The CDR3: CASSLDRARSGYEQYF. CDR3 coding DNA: TGTGCCAGCAGCTTAGACAGGGCTCGATCAGGGTACGAGCAGTACTTC.

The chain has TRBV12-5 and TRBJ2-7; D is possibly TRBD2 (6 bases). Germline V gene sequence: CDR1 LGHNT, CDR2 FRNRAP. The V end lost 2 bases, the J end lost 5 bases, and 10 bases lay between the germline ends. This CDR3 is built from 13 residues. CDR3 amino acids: CASGLRGGHEQYF. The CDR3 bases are TGTGCTAGTGGTTTGAGGGGAGGACACGAGCAGTACTTC.

CDR3 sequence (DNA): TGTGCCAGCAGCCCTATGACAGGACGGGACGGGGAGCTGTTTTTT. Amino acid sequence: CASSPMTGRDGELFF. The J gene is TRBJ2-2, the V gene TRBV3-1 (or the pseudogene TRBV3-2), with a possible D match to TRBD1 (6 bases). The germline CDR1 and CDR2 sequences are LGHDT and YNNKEL (reference sequence). The CDR3 loop spans 15 amino acids. V was clipped by 4 bases and J by 7 bases, with 16 bases between them.

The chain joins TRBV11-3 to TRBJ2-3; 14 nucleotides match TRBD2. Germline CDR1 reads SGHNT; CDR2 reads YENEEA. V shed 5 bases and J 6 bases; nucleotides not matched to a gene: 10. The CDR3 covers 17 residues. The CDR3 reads CASSPGTSGSLVDTQYF. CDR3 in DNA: TGTGCCAGCAGCCCCGGGACTAGCGGGAGTCTTGTGGATACGCAGTATTTT.

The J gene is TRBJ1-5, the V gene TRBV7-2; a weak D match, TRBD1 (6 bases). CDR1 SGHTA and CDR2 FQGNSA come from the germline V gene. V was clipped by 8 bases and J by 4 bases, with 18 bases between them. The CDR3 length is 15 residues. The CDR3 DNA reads TGTGCCAGCGCTTCTTTGACAGGCACTAATCAGCCCCAGCATTTT. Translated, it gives CASASLTGTNQPQHF.

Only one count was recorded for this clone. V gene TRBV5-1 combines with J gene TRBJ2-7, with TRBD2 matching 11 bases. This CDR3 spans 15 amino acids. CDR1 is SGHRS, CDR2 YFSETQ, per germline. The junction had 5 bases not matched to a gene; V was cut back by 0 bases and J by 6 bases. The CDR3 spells CASSLGGLAGGEQYF. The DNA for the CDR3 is TGCGCCAGCAGCTTGGGAGGTCTAGCGGGAGGCGAGCAGTACTTC. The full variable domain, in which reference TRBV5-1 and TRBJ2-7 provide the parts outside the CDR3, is KAGVTQTPRYLIKTRGQQVTLSCSPISGHRSVSWYQQTPGQGLQFLFEYFSETQRNKGNFPGRFSGRQFSNSRSEMNVSTLELGDSALYLCASSLGGLAGGEQYFGPGTRLTVT.

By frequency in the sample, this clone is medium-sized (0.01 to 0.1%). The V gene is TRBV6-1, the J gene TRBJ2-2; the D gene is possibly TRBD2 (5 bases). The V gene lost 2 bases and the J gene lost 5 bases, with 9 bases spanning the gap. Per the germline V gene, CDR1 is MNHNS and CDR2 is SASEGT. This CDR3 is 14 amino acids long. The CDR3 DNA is TGTGCCAGCAGTGAATTCGGGGAGACCGGGGAGCTGTTTTTT. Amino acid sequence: CASSEFGETGELFF.